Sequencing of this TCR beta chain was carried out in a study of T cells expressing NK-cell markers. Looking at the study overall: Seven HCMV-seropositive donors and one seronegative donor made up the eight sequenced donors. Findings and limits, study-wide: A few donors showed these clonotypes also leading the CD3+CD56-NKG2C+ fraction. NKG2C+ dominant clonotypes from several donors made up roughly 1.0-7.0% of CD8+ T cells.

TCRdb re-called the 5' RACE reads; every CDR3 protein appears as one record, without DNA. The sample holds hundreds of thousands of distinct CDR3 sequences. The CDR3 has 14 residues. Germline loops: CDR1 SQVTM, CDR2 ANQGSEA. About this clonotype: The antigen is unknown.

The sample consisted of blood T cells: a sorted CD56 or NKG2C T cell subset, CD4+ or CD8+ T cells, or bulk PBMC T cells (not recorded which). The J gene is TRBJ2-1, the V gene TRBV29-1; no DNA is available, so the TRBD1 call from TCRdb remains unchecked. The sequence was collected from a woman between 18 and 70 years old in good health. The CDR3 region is CSVRTSLTYNEQFF.